The 13 T cell receptor beta chains in this list originate from one sample, sequenced in a study of T cell responses to AZD1222 COVID-19 vaccine. Profiled with immunoSEQ multiplex PCR; TCRdb holds only in-frame clones, not every one. Seen here are 170,000 or so clones, about nine tenths observed once, and the top ten hold approximately 3%. The source was peripheral blood, collected on day 0 of AZD1222 vaccination. The receptor source for this set is an adult in good health.

This clone appeared a few times. The CDR3 nucleotides read TGTGCCAGTAGTCCTGGACAGGGAAGAGAAAAACTGTTTTTT. Its protein is CASSPGQGREKLFF. The chain couples TRBV19 to TRBJ1-4, with TRBD1 matching 8 bases. The CDR3 extends over 14 amino acids. The germline gives CDR1 LNHDA, CDR2 SQIVND (reference sequence). V dropped 5 bases and J dropped 8; count of bases not matched to a gene: 7.

This sequence joins TRBV5-1 and TRBJ2-2; D is perhaps TRBD2 (6 bases). The V end lost 8 bases, the J end lost 0 bases, and 11 bases lay between the germline ends. From germline, CDR1 is SGHRS and CDR2 YFSETQ. This CDR3 contains 14 residues. The CDR3 DNA reads as TGCGCCAGTCGGACTAACTCGAACACCGGGGAGCTGTTTTTT. This gives the protein CASRTNSNTGELFF.

The chain employs TRBV6-5 and TRBJ1-1; no clear D gene. Germline V gives CDR1 MNHEY, CDR2 SVGAGI. The CDR3 totals 12 residues. The V gene lost 8 bases and the J gene lost 3 bases, with 10 bases spanning the gap. The DNA for the CDR3 is TGTGCCAGCTTGGGGAGGTACACTGAAGCTTTCTTT. Translating it yields CASLGRYTEAFF.

CDR3 bases: TGCAGCGCCAAGGGGGGGCCCAATGAGCAGTTCTTC. It is translated as CSAKGGPNEQFF. This sequence joins TRBV29-1 and TRBJ2-1; the D gene is possibly TRBD2 (7 bases). Trimming took off 7 bases at V and 6 bases at J, with 13 bases between the two ends. The germline V gene has CDR1 SQVTM and CDR2 ANQGSEA. The CDR3 sequence is 12 residues long.

This clone was recorded once. This chain links TRBV18 with TRBJ1-6; D call uncertain. Trimming took off 2 bases at V and 8 bases at J, with 13 bases between the two ends. This CDR3 is built from 15 residues. Germline lookup yields CDR1 KGHSH and CDR2 LQKENI. Written as DNA, the CDR3 is TGTGCCAGCTCACCAGACGGAGGCCCCTATTCACCCCTCCACTTT. Its protein product is CASSPDGGPYSPLHF.

The CDR3 loop is CASSFLSGQRNEKLFF. The CDR3 bases are TGTGCCAGCAGTTTCCTCTCGGGACAGCGGAATGAAAAACTGTTTTTT. The chain couples TRBV3-1 (or the pseudogene TRBV3-2) to TRBJ1-4; TRBD1 agrees at 7 bases. The ends lost 6 bases at V and 5 bases at J; junction bases unmatched: 12. The germline V gene encodes CDR1 LGHDT and CDR2 YNNKEL (reference sequence). CDR3 length: 16 amino acids.

The CDR3 DNA reads as TGTGCCAGCAGCTCCGGACAGGGGGCGCGCCAAGAGACCCAGTACTTC. Its protein is CASSSGQGARQETQYF. The rearrangement joins TRBV9 to TRBJ2-5; 11 nucleotides align to TRBD1. J was trimmed by 1 base and V by 4 bases; bases with no gene match: 6. Germline-derived CDR1 and CDR2 are SGDLS and YYNGEE. The CDR3 contains 16 residues. Looking up the rest from reference TRBV9 and TRBJ2-5 gives the full variable domain: DSGVTQTPKHLITATGQRVTLRCSPRSGDLSVYWYQQSLDQGLQFLIQYYNGEERAKGNILERFSAQQFPDLHSELNLSSLELGDSALYFCASSSGQGARQETQYFGPGTRLLVL.

The chain employs TRBV10-3 and TRBJ1-4; 9 bases are shared with TRBD1. The V gene end was trimmed by 6 bases and the J gene end by 4 bases; junction bases not matched to a gene: 3. Germline CDR1 reads ENHRY; CDR2 reads SYGVKD. This CDR3 has 14 residues. CDR3 sequence (DNA): TGTGCCATCAGGGGGACAGGGAATAATGAAAAACTGTTTTTT. This sequence encodes CAIRGTGNNEKLFF.

This chain links TRBV9 with TRBJ2-3; possibly TRBD1 or TRBD2 for D (5 bases each). This CDR3 is built from 14 residues. Trimming removed 7 bases at V and 2 bases at J, with 14 bases between. Per the germline V gene, CDR1 is SGDLS and CDR2 is YYNGEE. This CDR3 reads CASQSGTHTDTQYF. The DNA for the CDR3 is TGTGCCAGCCAGTCGGGGACCCACACAGATACGCAGTATTTT.

This chain links TRBV5-1 with TRBJ1-2, with TRBD1 matching over 7 bases. From germline, CDR1 is SGHRS and CDR2 YFSETQ. With V trimmed by 0 bases and J by 4 bases, 6 bases remained unmatched. The CDR3 is 15 residues long. Here the CDR3 reads CASSLVGGGVYGYTF. The CDR3 DNA follows: TGCGCCAGCAGCTTGGTGGGAGGGGGCGTCTATGGCTACACCTTC.

The count of this clone is one. The J gene is TRBJ1-2, the V gene TRBV4-2, with TRBD1 matching 8 bases. Germline CDR1 and CDR2: LGHNA and YNFKEQ. The CDR3 has 16 residues. The ends lost 5 bases at V and 4 bases at J; junction bases unmatched: 12. The DNA for the CDR3 is TGTGCCAGCAGCGAAGGCCCCTCAGGGGGCGTCTATGGCTACACCTTC. Protein product: CASSEGPSGGVYGYTF.

This rearrangement joins TRBV7-2 to TRBJ2-7; a weak D match, TRBD2 (6 bases). The V end was cut by 4 bases, the J end by 1 base, with 14 bases between. The CDR3 extends over 15 amino acids. In germline, CDR1 is SGHTA, CDR2 FQGNSA. DNA for the CDR3: TGTGCCAGCAGCTCAGCGGGCTCCGGGTCCTACGAGCAGTACTTC. This translates into CASSSAGSGSYEQYF. The whole variable domain, filled in from reference TRBV7-2 and TRBJ2-7, reads GAGVSQSPSNKVTEKGKDVELRCDPISGHTALYWYRQSLGQGLEFLIYFQGNSAPDKSGLPSDRFSAERTGGSVSTLTIQRTQQEDSAVYLCASSSAGSGSYEQYFGPGTRLTVT.

The gene calls are TRBV29-1 and TRBJ1-1, with TRBD1 as a possible D gene (6 bases). The V gene lost 8 bases and the J gene lost 1 base, with 23 bases spanning the gap. The CDR3 has 16 residues. Germline V gene data show CDR1 as SQVTM and CDR2 as ANQGSEA. The DNA of the CDR3 is TGCAGCACTGGGGACCCTTTGGACAGACGGAACACTGAAGCTTTCTTT. It encodes CSTGDPLDRRNTEAFF.